Listed here are 8 T cell receptor beta chains from one sample, sequenced in a study of T cells in Graves' hyperthyroidism and ophthalmopathy. Amplified regions were TCR beta CDR3 sequences from RNA transcripts. TCR CDR3 underwent first-round RT-PCR with the HTBI primer set. From the multiplex PCR reads, TCRdb called clonotypes with MiXCR, one entry per CDR3 protein. Of 250,000 to 300,000 distinct CDR3 sequences listed, roughly an eighth are singletons. The sequencing input was blood. Receptors were obtained from a woman between 40 and 50 years old with Graves' hyperthyroidism.

This clonotype was counted many times. The gene calls are TRBV5-5 and TRBJ1-2, with 7 bases matching TRBD1. Trimming took 4 bases from V and 4 from J; bases not matched to a gene: 4. CDR1 and CDR2 from the germline V gene are SGHKS and YYEKEE (reference sequence). The CDR3 has 13 residues. The CDR3 bases are TGTGCCAGCAGCCCGGACAGGATCTATGGCTACACCTTC. It encodes CASSPDRIYGYTF.

This clonotype was counted at least ten times. The chain recombines TRBV7-8 with TRBJ1-2, with D perhaps matching TRBD1 (6 bases). The germline V gene encodes CDR1 SGHVS and CDR2 FQNEAQ. Trimming left V 0 bases short and J 4 bases short, with 15 bases between. This CDR3 region has 16 residues. The CDR3 DNA reads as TGTGCCAGCAGCTTAGCGTTGTCAGGGGCGCCCTATGGCTACACCTTC. Its protein is CASSLALSGAPYGYTF.

This clonotype appeared a few times. The gene calls are TRBV7-9 and TRBJ2-2; D is uncertain. Looked up from germline, CDR1 is SEHNR and CDR2 is FQNEAQ (reference sequence). V was trimmed by 3 bases and J by 6 bases, leaving 5 bases between them. CDR3 length: 12 amino acids. CDR3 sequence: CASSFFPGELFF. The DNA for the CDR3 is TGTGCCAGCAGCTTTTTCCCCGGGGAGCTGTTTTTT.

V gene TRBV30 combines with J gene TRBJ1-6; 10 nucleotides match TRBD1. This CDR3 has 17 residues. Trimming removed 4 bases from V and 10 bases from J; junction bases left unmatched: 16. The germline V gene has CDR1 GTSNPN and CDR2 SVGIG (reference sequence). The CDR3 bases are TGTGCCTGGAATCGTAACATGAGACAGGGGGCAAAATCACCCCTCCACTTT. Translation: CAWNRNMRQGAKSPLHF.

This clonotype occurred many times. The V and J genes are TRBV6-6 and TRBJ2-2, with TRBD1 as a possible D gene (5 bases). This CDR3 contains 16 residues. In germline, CDR1 is MNHNY, CDR2 SVGAGI (reference sequence). Between the trimmed V and J ends, which lost 2 bases and 1 base, there was a span of 11 bases. The CDR3 bases are TGTGCCAGCAGTTACAGTTTAACAGGGAACACCGGGGAGCTGTTTTTT. Its protein product is CASSYSLTGNTGELFF.

This clonotype was seen at least ten times. The chain has TRBV7-8 and TRBJ2-2; D is unresolved. The V gene's germline CDR1 is SGHVS and CDR2 FQNEAQ. V was trimmed by 5 bases and J by 0 bases, leaving 10 bases between them. This CDR3 comprises 15 residues. The CDR3 protein is CASSPFLTNTGELFF. DNA of the CDR3: TGTGCCAGCAGCCCCTTCCTTACGAACACCGGGGAGCTGTTTTTT.

This clonotype was detected only a few times. This rearrangement joins TRBV29-1 to TRBJ1-2; TRBD1 matches at 7 bases. Germline V gives CDR1 SQVTM, CDR2 ANQGSEA. V gave up 7 bases and J gave up 0 bases; unmatched junction bases: 5. There are 13 residues in the CDR3. The CDR3 here is CSGADRANYGYTF. CDR3 DNA sequence: TGCAGCGGGGCTGACAGGGCTAACTATGGCTACACCTTC.

This clonotype was detected ten times or more. The chain is built from TRBV20-1 and TRBJ2-1; TRBD1 aligns across 8 bases. Looked up from germline, CDR1 is DFQATT and CDR2 is SNEGSKA (reference sequence). Trimming cost V 3 bases and J 2 bases; bases outside gene matches: 3. CDR3 length equals 14 residues. Written as DNA, the CDR3 is TGCAGTGCTAGCCCCAGGGGGCCCTACAATGAGCAGTTCTTC. This encodes CSASPRGPYNEQFF.